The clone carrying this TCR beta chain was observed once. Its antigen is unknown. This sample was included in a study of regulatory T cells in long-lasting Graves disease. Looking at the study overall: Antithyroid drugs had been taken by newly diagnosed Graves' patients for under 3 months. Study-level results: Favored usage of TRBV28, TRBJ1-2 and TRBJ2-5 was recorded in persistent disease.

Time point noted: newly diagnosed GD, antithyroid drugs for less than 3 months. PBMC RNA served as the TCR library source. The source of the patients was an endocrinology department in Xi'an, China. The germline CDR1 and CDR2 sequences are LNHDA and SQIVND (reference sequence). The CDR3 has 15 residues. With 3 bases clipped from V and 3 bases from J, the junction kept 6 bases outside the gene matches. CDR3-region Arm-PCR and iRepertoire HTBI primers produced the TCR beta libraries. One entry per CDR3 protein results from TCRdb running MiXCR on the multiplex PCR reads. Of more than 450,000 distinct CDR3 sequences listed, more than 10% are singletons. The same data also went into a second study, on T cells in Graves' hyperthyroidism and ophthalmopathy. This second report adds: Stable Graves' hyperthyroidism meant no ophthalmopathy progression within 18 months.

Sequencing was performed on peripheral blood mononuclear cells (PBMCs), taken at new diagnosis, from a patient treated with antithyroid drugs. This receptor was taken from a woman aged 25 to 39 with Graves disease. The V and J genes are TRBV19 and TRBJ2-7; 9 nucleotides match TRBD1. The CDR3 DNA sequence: TGTGCCAGTAGTATGGACAGGGGACCCGGCTACGAGCAGTACTTC. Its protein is CASSMDRGPGYEQYF.